This T cell receptor beta chain appears in the sequencing data of a study of T cells in narcolepsy. Study background: Enrolled donors included narcolepsy type 1 or type 2 patients and healthy controls. Whole-study findings and limits: No autoreactive T cell clone sequences appeared in some memory CD4+ repertoires.

V lost 1 base, J lost 8 bases, and 4 bases stayed unmatched. The CDR3 loop spans 14 amino acids. Germline CDR1 reads SGHTA; CDR2 reads FQGNSA. Regarding this clone: Its antigen is not identified.

Sequencing used immunoSEQ multiplex PCR; TCRdb keeps in-frame clones, though not all of them. The repertoire holds approximately 26,000 clones, more than 65% seen once, with roughly 0.98% in the top ten. The rearrangement uses TRBV7-2 and TRBJ2-4; 8 bases match TRBD1. This TCR came from a human donor in good health. The sequencing sample was made of memory (CD45RA-) CD4+ T cells from blood. DNA of the CDR3: TGTGCCAGCAGCTTAGGTCAGGGGGCCCACATTCAGTACTTC. Amino acids: CASSLGQGAHIQYF.